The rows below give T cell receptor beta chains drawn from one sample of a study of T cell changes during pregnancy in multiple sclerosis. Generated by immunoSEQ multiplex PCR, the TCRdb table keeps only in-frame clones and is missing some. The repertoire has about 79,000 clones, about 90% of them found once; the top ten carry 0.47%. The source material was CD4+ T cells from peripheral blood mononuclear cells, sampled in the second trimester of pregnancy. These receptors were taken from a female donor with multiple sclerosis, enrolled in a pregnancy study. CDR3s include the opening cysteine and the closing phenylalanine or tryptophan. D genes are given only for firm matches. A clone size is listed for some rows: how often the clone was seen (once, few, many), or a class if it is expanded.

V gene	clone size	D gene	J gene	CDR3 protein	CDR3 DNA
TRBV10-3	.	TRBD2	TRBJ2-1	CAISDPGLAGSQPNEQFF	TGTGCCATCAGTGACCCCGGACTAGCGGGATCGCAGCCCAATGAGCAGTTCTTC
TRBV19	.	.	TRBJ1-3	CASLSGNTIYF	TGTGCCAGCCTATCTGGAAACACCATATATTTT
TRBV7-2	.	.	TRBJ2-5	CASSPGASGETQYF	TGTGCCAGCAGCCCGGGGGCTAGCGGAGAGACCCAGTACTTC
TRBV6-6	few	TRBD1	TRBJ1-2	CASSWGQGATYGYTF	TGTGCCAGCAGTTGGGGACAGGGGGCAACCTATGGCTACACCTTC
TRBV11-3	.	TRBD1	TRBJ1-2	CASSSRDRDHGYTF	TGTGCCAGCAGCTCCCGGGACAGGGATCATGGCTACACCTTC
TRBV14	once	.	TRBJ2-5	CASSQDWGEGQETQYF	TGTGCCAGCAGCCAAGATTGGGGAGAGGGCCAAGAGACCCAGTACTTC
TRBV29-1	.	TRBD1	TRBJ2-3	CSVKGGAASTTDTQYF	TGCAGCGTTAAAGGGGGCGCAGCTTCTACGACAGATACGCAGTATTTT
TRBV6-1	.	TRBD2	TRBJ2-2	CAARTSGSGGELFF	TGTGCCGCACGGACTAGCGGGTCGGGCGGGGAGCTGTTTTTT
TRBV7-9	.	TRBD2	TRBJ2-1	CASSGVSGSSYNEQFF	TGTGCCAGCAGCGGTGTAAGCGGGAGCTCCTACAATGAGCAGTTCTTC
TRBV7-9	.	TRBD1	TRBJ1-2	CASSLPDRGYGYTF	TGTGCCAGCAGCTTACCGGACAGGGGATACGGCTACACCTTC
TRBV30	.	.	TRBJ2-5	CAWSVTQRQGETQYF	TGTGCCTGGAGTGTCACTCAAAGGCAGGGAGAGACCCAGTACTTC
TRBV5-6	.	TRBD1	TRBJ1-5	CASSRRTGALNQPQHF	TGTGCCAGCAGCCGCCGGACAGGCGCTCTTAATCAGCCCCAGCATTTT
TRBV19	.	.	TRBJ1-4	CASSIPESATNEKLFF	TGTGCCAGTAGTATCCCAGAATCCGCAACTAATGAAAAACTGTTTTTT
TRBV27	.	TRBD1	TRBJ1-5	CASSRTGDLRPQHF	TGTGCCAGCAGTCGGACAGGGGACCTTCGGCCCCAGCATTTT
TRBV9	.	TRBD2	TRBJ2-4	CASSVEPGGINIQYF	TGTGCCAGCAGCGTAGAACCGGGGGGGATAAACATTCAGTACTTC
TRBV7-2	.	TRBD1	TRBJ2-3	CASSPAGTGAQDTQYF	TGTGCCAGCAGCCCCGCCGGGACAGGGGCCCAAGATACGCAGTATTTT
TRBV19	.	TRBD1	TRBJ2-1	CASSPGQGTYNEQFF	TGTGCCAGTAGCCCGGGACAGGGAACCTACAATGAGCAGTTCTTC
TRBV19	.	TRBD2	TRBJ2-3	CASSLTSGLDTQYF	TGTGCCAGTAGCCTGACTAGCGGCCTAGATACGCAGTATTTT
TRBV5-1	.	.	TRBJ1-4	CASSRQGDNEKLFF	TGCGCCAGCAGCCGCCAGGGTGATAATGAAAAACTGTTTTTT
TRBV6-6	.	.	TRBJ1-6	CASTTQGSPLHF	TGTGCCAGCACCACACAGGGTTCACCCCTCCACTTT
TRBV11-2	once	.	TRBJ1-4	CASSLDRWDTSTTNEKLFF	TGTGCCAGCAGCTTAGATAGGTGGGACACCAGTACGACTAATGAAAAACTGTTTTTT
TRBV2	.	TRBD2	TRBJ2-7	CASSSLLAGEQYF	TGTGCCAGCAGCTCACTTTTAGCGGGGGAGCAGTACTTC
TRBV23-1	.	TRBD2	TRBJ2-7	CASSGLAGRAYEQYF	TGCGCCAGCAGCGGACTAGCGGGGAGGGCCTACGAGCAGTACTTC
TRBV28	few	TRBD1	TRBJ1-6	CASSSPDRGGSYNSPLHF	TGTGCCAGCAGTTCCCCGGACAGGGGAGGCTCCTATAATTCACCCCTCCACTTT
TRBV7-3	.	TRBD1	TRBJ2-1	CASSSSTGGAYNEQFF	TGTGCCAGCAGCTCTTCGACAGGGGGGGCCTACAATGAGCAGTTCTTC
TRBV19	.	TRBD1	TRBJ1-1	CASSRWGQVNTEAFF	TGTGCCAGTAGTAGATGGGGACAGGTTAACACTGAAGCTTTCTTT
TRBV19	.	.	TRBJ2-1	CASTIGLARDNEQFF	TGTGCCAGTACTATTGGGCTAGCGCGAGACAATGAGCAGTTCTTC
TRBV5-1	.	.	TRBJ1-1	CASSLVGQQAFF	TGCGCCAGCAGCTTGGTCGGACAGCAAGCTTTCTTT
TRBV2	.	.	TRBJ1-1	CASGGRDLNTEAFF	TGTGCCAGCGGCGGACGGGATTTGAACACTGAAGCTTTCTTT
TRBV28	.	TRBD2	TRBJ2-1	CASTPSGWGGYNEQFF	TGTGCCAGCACACCCTCCGGGTGGGGGGGCTACAATGAGCAGTTCTTC
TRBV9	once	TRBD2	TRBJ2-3	CASSEEAGGRISTDTQYF	TGTGCCAGCAGCGAGGAGGCGGGAGGCCGGATTAGCACAGATACGCAGTATTTT
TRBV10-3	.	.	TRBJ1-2	CAITPQTDNYGYTF	TGTGCCATCACCCCACAGACGGATAACTATGGCTACACCTTC
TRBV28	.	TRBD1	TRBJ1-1	CASVLQGEREAFF	TGTGCCAGCGTGCTACAGGGGGAAAGGGAAGCTTTCTTT
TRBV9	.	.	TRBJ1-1	CASSAGTTGLETTWVF	TGTGCCAGCAGTGCCGGGACAACAGGACTCGAAACAACCTGGGTTTTT
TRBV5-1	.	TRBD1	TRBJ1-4	CASSLWTGGVGNEKLFF	TGCGCCAGCAGCCTCTGGACAGGGGGCGTTGGTAATGAAAAACTGTTTTTT
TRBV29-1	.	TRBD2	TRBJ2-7	CSVARGLAGVGEQYF	TGCAGCGTTGCCCGGGGGCTAGCGGGGGTGGGAGAGCAGTACTTC
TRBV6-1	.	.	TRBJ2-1	CASSSYSYNEQFF	TGTGCCAGCAGCTCCTACTCCTACAATGAGCAGTTCTTC
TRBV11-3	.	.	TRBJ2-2	CASSTRTTSNTGELFF	TGTGCCAGCAGCACCCGGACTACTTCGAACACCGGGGAGCTGTTTTTT
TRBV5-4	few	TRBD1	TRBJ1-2	CASSLDRGPYGYTF	TGTGCCAGCAGTTTGGACAGGGGGCCCTATGGCTACACCTTC
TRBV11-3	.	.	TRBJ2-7	CASSPGGEGYEQYF	TGTGCCAGCAGCCCCGGCGGGGAAGGCTACGAGCAGTACTTC
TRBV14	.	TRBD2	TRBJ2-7	CASSQDRASGVYEQYF	TGTGCCAGCAGCCAAGATAGGGCTAGCGGGGTCTACGAGCAGTACTTC
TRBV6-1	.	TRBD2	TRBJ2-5	CASSALAGGRETQYF	TGTGCCAGCAGTGCACTAGCGGGAGGTAGAGAGACCCAGTACTTC
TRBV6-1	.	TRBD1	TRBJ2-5	CASSSRTGEGETQYF	TGTGCCAGCAGTTCTCGGACAGGGGAAGGGGAGACCCAGTACTTC
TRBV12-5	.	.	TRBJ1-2	CASGLDRDINYGYTF	TGTGCTAGTGGTTTGGACCGGGACATTAACTATGGCTACACCTTC
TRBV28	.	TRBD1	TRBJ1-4	CASSLPFRDRGRGDEKLFF	TGTGCCAGCAGTTTACCCTTTAGGGACAGGGGGAGGGGTGATGAAAAACTGTTTTTT
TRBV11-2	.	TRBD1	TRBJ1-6	CASSLDGTGAPGSPLHF	TGTGCCAGCAGCTTAGATGGCACAGGGGCCCCTGGTTCACCCCTCCACTTT
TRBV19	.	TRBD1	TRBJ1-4	CASSPYSGGTYEKLFF	TGTGCCAGTAGTCCATACTCAGGGGGCACTTATGAAAAACTGTTTTTT
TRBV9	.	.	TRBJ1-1	CASSFRGRGGAFF	TGTGCCAGCAGCTTCAGAGGACGGGGTGGTGCTTTCTTT
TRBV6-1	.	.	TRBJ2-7	CASSEVGGWRAYEQYF	TGTGCCAGCAGTGAAGTAGGCGGGTGGCGGGCTTACGAGCAGTACTTC
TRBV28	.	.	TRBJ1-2	CASSTLTTGYTF	TGTGCCAGCAGCACTCTCACCACAGGGTACACCTTC
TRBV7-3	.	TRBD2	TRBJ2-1	CASSLRGLAGGDEQFF	TGTGCCAGCAGCTTAAGGGGACTAGCGGGAGGGGATGAGCAGTTCTTC